Sequencing of this T cell receptor (beta chain) was carried out in a study of T cells in Graves' hyperthyroidism and ophthalmopathy. There are many counts of this clonotype. Patients were excluded for uncontrolled infection, other autoimmune disease, pregnancy or lactation. TCR beta CDR3 regions were amplified from RNA. An initial round of RT-PCR targeting the TCR CDR3 relied on the HTBI primer set. Each CDR3 protein gets one entry after TCRdb re-called the multiplex PCR reads with MiXCR. The sample lists 640,000 or so distinct CDR3 sequences; 14% were seen once. CDR1 is MNHEY, CDR2 SMNVEV, per germline (reference sequence). There are 16 residues in the CDR3. J lost 6 bases, V lost 5 bases, and 12 bases had no gene match.

The TCR comes from a woman under 30 with Graves' ophthalmopathy. The rearrangement joins TRBV27 to TRBJ2-1, with 8 bases that match TRBD2. Input material: blood. For the CDR3, the DNA is TGTGCCAGCAGTACCTCCATGGGACTAGTTTCCAATGAGCAGTTCTTC. Translating gives CASSTSMGLVSNEQFF.